This TCR beta chain was documented in a study of blood T cell repertoires in COVID-19. Study information: Samples came from the United States, Italy and Spain, spanning acute and convalescent COVID-19. PBMCs, B-cell-depleted T cells, or T cells were the source of the cDNA or gDNA that made up the material.

In the original analysis: Estimation of nucleated cell counts was performed using reference gene primer amplification. Sequenced by immunoSEQ multiplex PCR; TCRdb stores in-frame clones only, minus some. For V, J and clone size, that table is used; D and trimming come from the DNA. The sample records 95,000 to 150,000 clones, more than 75% being singletons. This receptor was identified in a man in his 60s with acute or convalescent COVID-19. Material: peripheral blood.

The DNA for the CDR3 is TGTGCCACCAGCAGAGACCGGGCAGGGGCTAGCTACGAGCAGTACTTC. It yields the protein CATSRDRAGASYEQYF. The chain is built from TRBV15 and TRBJ2-7, with a possible D match to TRBD1 (6 bases). Germline V lookup: CDR1 LNHNV, CDR2 YYDKDF (reference sequence). This CDR3 is 16 amino acids long. V lost 0 bases and J 3 bases, leaving 15 bases between the germline ends.